A single sample is the source of the 28 T cell receptor beta chains below, sequenced in a study of T cells in localized non-small cell lung cancer. The data were produced by immunoSEQ multiplex PCR, yet TCRdb's version contains in-frame clones alone and is incomplete. Among 30,000 to 40,000 clones listed, more than 70% were seen once. The specimen was peripheral blood, collected before any cancer treatment. The receptor set was obtained from a woman between 35 and 70 years old with stage I lung adenocarcinoma.

The chain recombines TRBV7-9 with TRBJ1-1, with a possible D match to TRBD1 (5 bases). There are 16 residues in the CDR3. The ends were cut back, 4 bases at V and 1 base at J, with 16 bases in the middle. Germline V gives CDR1 SEHNR, CDR2 FQNEAQ (reference sequence). The CDR3: CASSSPGGTGNTEAFF. DNA of the CDR3: TGTGCCAGCAGCTCCCCGGGAGGGACTGGGAACACTGAAGCTTTCTTT.

The V gene is TRBV9, the J gene TRBJ2-1, with TRBD2 matching over 8 bases. V dropped 0 bases and J dropped 10; count of bases not matched to a gene: 3. Germline CDR1 reads SGDLS; CDR2 reads YYNGEE. The CDR3 has 13 amino acids. In DNA form, the CDR3 reads TGTGCCAGCAGCGTAGGGGTAGCGGGGGAGCAGTTCTTC. Residues: CASSVGVAGEQFF.

The CDR3 bases are TGTGCCAGCAGTGACAGGGGGAACACCGGGGAGCTGTTTTTT. It yields the protein CASSDRGNTGELFF. The V gene is TRBV6-4, the J gene TRBJ2-2; D may be TRBD1 (5 bases). Germline loops: CDR1 MRHNA, CDR2 SNTAGT. This CDR3 region has 14 residues. Trimming cost V 2 bases and J 1 base, with 5 bases left between them.

The chain couples TRBV30 to TRBJ1-2, with D perhaps matching TRBD1 (6 bases). V was pared by 0 bases and J by 1 base, with 12 bases between. CDR3 size: 15 residues. Per germline, CDR1 GTSNPN and CDR2 SVGIG (reference sequence). In nucleotides, the CDR3 is TGTGCCTGGAGTGTAGGCCCAGGGGATAACTATGGCTACACCTTC. This encodes CAWSVGPGDNYGYTF.

This clone is a singleton in its sample. This chain links TRBV7-3 with TRBJ1-4; the match to TRBD1 covers 7 bases. J was trimmed by 8 bases and V by 7 bases; bases with no gene match: 13. Germline-derived CDR1 and CDR2 are SGHTA and FQGTGA. The CDR3 runs to 15 residues. As DNA, the CDR3 is TGTGCCAGCACCCCTTCCAGGGGGGAGGGGGAAAAACTGTTTTTT. Protein sequence: CASTPSRGEGEKLFF.

The chain recombines TRBV10-3 with TRBJ2-7; 7 bases are a match to TRBD1. V shed 10 bases and J 2 bases; nucleotides not matched to a gene: 11. The CDR3 extends over 14 amino acids. CDR1 is ENHRY, CDR2 SYGVKD, per germline. The CDR3 loop is CATRGIQGTYEQYF. CDR3 in DNA: TGTGCCACCAGGGGGATACAGGGAACCTACGAGCAGTACTTC.

This chain links TRBV7-8 with TRBJ2-3; 7 bases line up with TRBD2. CDR3 size: 14 residues. J gave up 9 bases and V 1 base, and 7 bases lay outside the gene matches. Germline V lookup: CDR1 SGHVS, CDR2 FQNEAQ. As DNA, the CDR3 is TGTGCCAGCAGCTTAGATCTAGCGGAGTTGACGCAGTATTTT. It encodes CASSLDLAELTQYF.

The chain is built from TRBV7-9 and TRBJ1-1, with 7 bases fitting TRBD1. The CDR3 runs 16 residues. J gave up 3 bases and V 8 bases, and 15 bases lay outside the gene matches. CDR1 is SEHNR, CDR2 FQNEAQ, per germline (reference sequence). For the CDR3, the DNA is TGTGCCAGCGCCGGGAGGGGGCCGGCATCGGACACTGAAGCTTTCTTT. Translated, it gives CASAGRGPASDTEAFF.

CDR3 sequence: CASSKGYRGVYEQYF. The CDR3 DNA reads TGTGCCAGCAGCAAGGGCTATAGGGGGGTCTACGAGCAGTACTTC. The rearrangement joins TRBV6-5 to TRBJ2-7; perhaps D is TRBD1 or TRBD2 (6 bases each). V shed 6 bases and J shed 3 bases, with 18 bases lying between them. The V gene's germline CDR1 is MNHEY and CDR2 SVGAGI. The CDR3 totals 15 residues.

The rearrangement joins TRBV27 to TRBJ2-3, with TRBD1 identical over 9 bases. Germline V lookup: CDR1 MNHEY, CDR2 SMNVEV (reference sequence). This CDR3 comprises 15 residues. Trimming cost V 5 bases and J 4 bases; bases outside gene matches: 7. CDR3 protein: CASSPTGQGPDTQYF. CDR3 DNA sequence: TGTGCCAGCAGTCCTACGGGACAGGGACCAGATACGCAGTATTTT.

This clone has more than one count but fewer than ten. This chain joins TRBV7-9 and TRBJ2-7; 7 nucleotides line up with TRBD1. Germline V gives CDR1 SEHNR, CDR2 FQNEAQ (reference sequence). V lost 5 bases to trimming and J lost 4 bases; unmatched junction nucleotides: 8. The CDR3 is 14 amino acids. The CDR3 sequence is CASSEPGQTYEQYF. DNA of the CDR3: TGTGCCAGCAGCGAACCGGGACAGACTTACGAGCAGTACTTC.

In this sample, this clone turned up a few times. The rearrangement uses TRBV5-1 and TRBJ2-3, with 11 positions matching TRBD1. The CDR3 sequence is 15 residues long. J lost 5 bases, V lost 3 bases, and 5 bases had no gene match. Germline lookup yields CDR1 SGHRS and CDR2 YFSETQ. The CDR3 is CASSWTGTGGDTQYF. CDR3 nucleotide sequence: TGCGCCAGCAGCTGGACCGGGACAGGGGGAGATACGCAGTATTTT.

This clone has a handful of counts. The chain employs TRBV19 and TRBJ1-6; D gene ambiguous. The CDR3 is 12 residues long. The germline V gene encodes CDR1 LNHDA and CDR2 SQIVND (reference sequence). The V gene lost 5 bases and the J gene lost 10 bases, with 9 bases spanning the gap. Here the CDR3 reads CASSLAGSPLHF. CDR3 bases: TGTGCCAGTAGTCTGGCGGGCTCACCCCTCCACTTT.

The V and J genes are TRBV6-6 and TRBJ1-4; no definite D call. The germline V gene encodes CDR1 MNHNY and CDR2 SVGAGI (reference sequence). V shed 5 bases and J shed 3 bases, with 16 bases lying between them. The CDR3 loop spans 16 amino acids. The CDR3 DNA sequence: TGTGCCAGCAGTCTTCTTGTCCCAGGACCTAATGAAAAACTGTTTTTT. Protein sequence: CASSLLVPGPNEKLFF.

This chain joins TRBV19 and TRBJ2-7, with 9 nucleotides matching TRBD1. V shed 6 bases and J 6 bases; nucleotides not matched to a gene: 9. The CDR3 consists of 14 residues. Germline V gene lookup returns CDR1 LNHDA and CDR2 SQIVND (reference sequence). The CDR3 sequence is CASSPRGTGTEQYF. In nucleotides, the CDR3 is TGTGCCAGTAGCCCGAGGGGGACAGGGACCGAGCAGTACTTC.

This clone was observed a few times. V usage is TRBV7-2 and J usage is TRBJ2-5; no clear D. The CDR3 is 12 amino acids. Germline V lookup: CDR1 SGHTA, CDR2 FQGNSA. The V end lost 5 bases, the J end lost 0 bases, and 4 bases lay between the germline ends. The CDR3 protein is CASSHYQETQYF. CDR3 in DNA: TGTGCCAGCAGCCATTACCAAGAGACCCAGTACTTC.

The rearrangement uses TRBV5-6 and TRBJ2-2; 10 nucleotides align to TRBD2. Germline CDR1 and CDR2: SGHDT and YYEEEE. The CDR3 consists of 16 residues. With 0 bases clipped from V and 1 base from J, the junction kept 0 bases outside the gene matches. The CDR3 coding sequence is TGTGCCAGCAGCTTGGCTAGCGGGGGGAACACCGGGGAGCTGTTTTTT. Translated: CASSLASGGNTGELFF. Full variable domain (rest looked up from reference TRBV5-6 and TRBJ2-2): DAGVTQSPTHLIKTRGQQVTLRCSPKSGHDTVSWYQQALGQGPQFIFQYYEEEERQRGNFPDRFSGHQFPNYSSELNVNALLLGDSALYLCASSLASGGNTGELFFGEGSRLTVL.

The chain combines TRBV7-8 with TRBJ2-5, with a weak D call TRBD2 (6 bases). V was pared by 5 bases and J by 2 bases, with 15 bases between. Germline lookup yields CDR1 SGHVS and CDR2 FQNEAQ. This CDR3 contains 15 residues. This CDR3 is CASSTPVLAQETQYF. The CDR3 DNA reads TGTGCCAGCAGCACCCCCGTTCTAGCGCAAGAGACCCAGTACTTC.

The chain is built from TRBV7-9 and TRBJ1-4; no reliable D call. V lost 5 bases and J 7 bases, leaving 14 bases between the germline ends. The CDR3 contains 14 residues. The germline gives CDR1 SEHNR, CDR2 FQNEAQ (reference sequence). CDR3 nucleotide sequence: TGTGCCAGCAGCCCACGGGGTGGCGGTGAAAAACTGTTTTTT. This translates into CASSPRGGGEKLFF.

This chain uses TRBV18 with TRBJ1-1, with D perhaps TRBD1 (5 bases). Deletions cut 2 bases from V and 0 bases from J, with 10 bases between. From germline, CDR1 is KGHSH and CDR2 LQKENI. This CDR3 has 15 amino acids. CDR3 amino acids: CASSPTRQMNTEAFF. CDR3 coding DNA: TGTGCCAGCTCACCAACTAGACAGATGAACACTGAAGCTTTCTTT.

The chain carries TRBV7-2 and TRBJ2-2; the D call may be TRBD1 or TRBD2 (5 bases each). The CDR3 is 14 amino acids. Germline-derived CDR1 and CDR2 are SGHTA and FQGNSA. V was trimmed by 1 base and J by 6 bases, leaving 9 bases between them. The CDR3 loop is CASSLGGAAGELFF. CDR3 nucleotides: TGTGCCAGCAGCTTAGGAGGGGCAGCCGGGGAGCTGTTTTTT. Supplemented by reference TRBV7-2 and TRBJ2-2, the full variable domain reads GAGVSQSPSNKVTEKGKDVELRCDPISGHTALYWYRQSLGQGLEFLIYFQGNSAPDKSGLPSDRFSAERTGGSVSTLTIQRTQQEDSAVYLCASSLGGAAGELFFGEGSRLTVL.

In nucleotides, the CDR3 is TGTGCCAGCAGCCTCGACAGTAGGTCTCACAATGAGCAGTTCTTC. This sequence encodes CASSLDSRSHNEQFF. The chain has TRBV14 and TRBJ2-1; a weak D match, TRBD1 (5 bases). The CDR3 totals 15 residues. V gave up 4 bases and J gave up 5 bases, with 15 bases separating them. Germline V gene data show CDR1 as SGHDN and CDR2 as FVKESK.

Only a few counts were recorded for this clone. The V gene is TRBV30, the J gene TRBJ2-2; 8 bases line up with TRBD1. This CDR3 comprises 12 residues. V dropped 5 bases and J dropped 6; count of bases not matched to a gene: 2. Germline CDR1 GTSNPN, CDR2 SVGIG (reference sequence). CDR3 protein: CAWSGGPGELFF. The CDR3 DNA is TGTGCCTGGTCAGGGGGCCCCGGGGAGCTGTTTTTT. Complete variable domain (other parts from reference TRBV30 and TRBJ2-2): SQTIHQWPATLVQPVGSPLSLECTVEGTSNPNLYWYRQAAGRGLQLLFYSVGIGQISSEVPQNLSASRPQDRQFILSSKKLLLSDSGFYLCAWSGGPGELFFGEGSRLTVL.

This clone turned up a few times. The gene calls are TRBV4-3 and TRBJ2-7, with D hard to call. CDR1 LGHNA and CDR2 YSLEER come from the germline V gene. CDR3 size: 13 residues. V gave up 1 base and J gave up 4 bases, with 8 bases separating them. This chain's CDR3 is CASSQVPLYEQYF. The CDR3 bases are TGCGCCAGCAGCCAAGTCCCGTTATACGAGCAGTACTTC.

This chain joins TRBV11-2 and TRBJ1-2; no clear D. Germline V gene sequence: CDR1 SGHAT, CDR2 FQNNGV. This CDR3 spans 15 amino acids. Trimming removed 1 base at V and 0 bases at J, with 9 bases between. Here the CDR3 DNA reads TGTGCCAGCAGCTTAGGTACAGCTTCTAACTATGGCTACACCTTC. Its protein product is CASSLGTASNYGYTF.

This chain connects TRBV11-2 to TRBJ2-7; no firm D call. Trimming removed 3 bases from V and 0 bases from J, with 6 bases in between. Germline V lookup: CDR1 SGHAT, CDR2 FQNNGV. The CDR3 totals 13 residues. As DNA, the CDR3 is TGTGCCAGCAGCTTTCAGGTCTCCTACGAGCAGTACTTC. Translation: CASSFQVSYEQYF.

The chain is built from TRBV6-1 and TRBJ1-5; TRBD1 agrees at 9 bases. With 0 bases clipped from V and 7 bases from J, the junction kept 4 bases outside the gene matches. Germline values: CDR1 MNHNS, CDR2 SASEGT. The CDR3 contains 15 residues. Here the CDR3 DNA reads TGTGCCAGCAGTGAAGCAGGGACAGGGACCCAGCCCCAGCATTTT. Translating gives CASSEAGTGTQPQHF.

This sequence joins TRBV7-2 and TRBJ2-5, with no clear D. The CDR3 is 13 amino acids. The V gene lost 0 bases and the J gene lost 2 bases, with 4 bases spanning the gap. Germline CDR1 is SGHTA and CDR2 is FQGNSA. CDR3 coding DNA: TGTGCCAGCAGCTTAGCTTTTCAAGAGACCCAGTACTTC. Its translation: CASSLAFQETQYF.